This passage covers 9 T cell receptor beta chains from one sample sequenced in a study of shared clonotypes between healthy human individuals. The repertoire was sequenced with immunoSEQ multiplex PCR; TCRdb's copy has only in-frame clones and lacks some. The sample carries about 2.5 million clones, just under 95% recorded once. The specimen was naive CD4+ T cells from PBMCs. Sample subset: CD45RA+ positively selected. The receptor set was obtained from a man in his late teens or twenties in good health. Some clones in this sample may be carry-over from other donors' samples.

The CDR3 DNA is TGTGCCTGGAGCCCAGGGTTCGGCTACACCTTC. Translation gives CAWSPGFGYTF. The rearrangement links TRBV30 to TRBJ1-2, with a tentative D call TRBD1 (5 bases). The CDR3 spans 11 residues. V was pared by 3 bases and J by 8 bases, with 10 bases between. Germline V lookup: CDR1 GTSNPN, CDR2 SVGIG (reference sequence).

This clone has a single count. This sample includes further DNA sequences coding for the same CDR3. The chain has TRBV11-1 and TRBJ2-7, with D tentatively TRBD1 or TRBD2 (5 bases each). V was pared by 1 base and J by 0 bases, with 7 bases between. The CDR3 covers 14 residues. CDR1 is SGHAT, CDR2 FQDESV, per germline (reference sequence). CDR3 protein: CASSLGGSSYEQYF. In DNA, the CDR3 is TGTGCCAGCAGCTTAGGGGGGAGCTCCTACGAGCAGTACTTC. The full variable domain, rest sourced from reference TRBV11-1 and TRBJ2-7, is EAEVAQSPRYKITEKSQAVAFWCDPISGHATLYWYRQILGQGPELLVQFQDESVVDDSQLPKDRFSAERLKGVDSTLKIQPAELGDSAMYLCASSLGGSSYEQYFGPGTRLTVT.

In this sample, this clone turned up once. The chain joins TRBV18 to TRBJ2-7; 7 bases match TRBD1. J lost 6 bases, V lost 5 bases, and 16 bases had no gene match. The CDR3 runs to 16 residues. CDR1 and CDR2 from the germline V gene are KGHSH and LQKENI. The CDR3 loop reads CASSAGQVPSPGEQYF. CDR3 nucleotides: TGTGCCAGCTCAGCTGGACAGGTCCCATCGCCTGGCGAGCAGTACTTC. The full variable domain, its missing parts supplied by reference TRBV18 and TRBJ2-7, is NAGVMQNPRHLVRRRGQEARLRCSPMKGHSHVYWYRQLPEEGLKFMVYLQKENIIDESGMPKERFSAEFPKEGPSILRIQQVVRGDSAAYFCASSAGQVPSPGEQYFGPGTRLTVT.

The gene calls are TRBV2 and TRBJ2-2, with D unclear. The CDR3 has 13 residues. Germline values: CDR1 SNHLY, CDR2 FYNNEI. V gave up 8 bases and J gave up 6 bases, with 13 bases separating them. Here the CDR3 reads CASAPTFAGELFF. DNA of the CDR3: TGTGCCAGCGCCCCCACCTTCGCCGGGGAGCTGTTTTTT.

About this clone itself: Other DNA sequences in this sample translate to the same CDR3. The chain couples TRBV18 to TRBJ1-4; D remains ambiguous. The CDR3 is 16 residues long. Germline lookup yields CDR1 KGHSH and CDR2 LQKENI. Trimming left V 2 bases short and J 0 bases short, with 10 bases between. The CDR3 is CASSPRVMSTNEKLFF. In DNA, the CDR3 is TGTGCCAGCTCACCAAGAGTTATGTCAACTAATGAAAAACTGTTTTTT.

The J gene is TRBJ1-1, the V gene TRBV6-6, with D possibly matching TRBD1 (5 bases). V lost 7 bases and J lost 1, with 10 bases in between. The CDR3 sequence is 13 residues long. CDR1 is MNHNY and CDR2 is SVGAGI in the germline V gene (reference sequence). CDR3 DNA: TGTGCCAGCATCAGGGCGGGGAACACTGAAGCTTTCTTT. Translation: CASIRAGNTEAFF.

The gene calls are TRBV14 and TRBJ2-1, with TRBD2 identical over 14 bases. This CDR3 is built from 16 residues. The junction had 11 bases not matched to a gene; V was cut back by 4 bases and J by 12 bases. CDR1 and CDR2 (germline): SGHDN, FVKESK. The CDR3 DNA sequence: TGTGCCAGCAGCCTCCGACTAGCGGGAGGGAAGATGGGGCAGTTCTTC. The encoded protein is CASSLRLAGGKMGQFF.

V usage is TRBV18 and J usage is TRBJ1-1, with a tentative D call TRBD1 (5 bases). Germline assignment: CDR1 KGHSH and CDR2 LQKENI. The CDR3 runs 15 residues. V was trimmed by 5 bases and J by 5 bases, leaving 18 bases between them. CDR3 DNA: TGTGCCAGCTCAGCGGTCGCCGGGGGGGGAACTGAAGCTTTCTTT. It translates to CASSAVAGGGTEAFF.

This chain connects TRBV7-8 to TRBJ1-5, with a weak D call TRBD1 (5 bases). The CDR3 runs 12 residues. V was cut by 4 bases and J by 9 bases, with 10 bases left in between. Germline loops: CDR1 SGHVS, CDR2 FQNEAQ. The CDR3 DNA is TGTGCCAGCAGCTCCGGGGGACCGCCCCAGCATTTT. As protein: CASSSGGPPQHF.